This passage covers 14 T cell receptor beta chains from one sample sequenced in a study of blood T cell repertoires in COVID-19. Sequencing was performed with immunoSEQ multiplex PCR; in TCRdb, only in-frame clones are kept and a portion is missing. The sample has 15,000 to 20,000 clones, about 88% seen once. The material sequenced was peripheral blood. The receptors were sampled from a woman older than 75 with COVID-19, enrolled during active disease.

The chain couples TRBV5-1 to TRBJ2-1; no clear D gene. This CDR3 is built from 13 residues. V lost 1 base and J 15 bases, leaving 17 bases between the germline ends. Germline CDR1 SGHRS, CDR2 YFSETQ. CDR3 loop: CASSLTDASLWFF. CDR3 nucleotides: TGCGCCAGCAGCTTGACAGACGCCAGCCTTTGGTTCTTC.

The chain uses TRBV14 and TRBJ1-2; 8 bases align to TRBD1. Germline CDR1 SGHDN, CDR2 FVKESK. CDR3 length equals 14 residues. Losses at the gene ends were 5 bases for V and 4 bases for J; bases not matched to a gene: 6. The CDR3 here is CASSFDRGSYGYTF. CDR3 sequence (DNA): TGTGCCAGCAGCTTCGACAGGGGAAGCTATGGCTACACCTTC.

The V call is TRBV28, the J call TRBJ2-1, with D perhaps matching TRBD2 (6 bases). The CDR3 covers 17 residues. The V end lost 0 bases, the J end lost 5 bases, and 17 bases lay between the germline ends. Germline V CDR1 and CDR2: MDHEN, SYDVKM. The CDR3 sequence: CASSLWVRAGRNNEQFF. In DNA, the CDR3 is TGTGCCAGCAGTTTATGGGTTCGAGCGGGTAGGAACAATGAGCAGTTCTTC. The complete variable domain, with remaining parts taken from reference TRBV28 and TRBJ2-1, reads DVKVTQSSRYLVKRTGEKVFLECVQDMDHENMFWYRQDPGLGLRLIYFSYDVKMKEKGDIPEGYSVSREKKERFSLILESASTNQTSMYLCASSLWVRAGRNNEQFFGPGTRLTVL.

This rearrangement joins TRBV5-4 to TRBJ2-7, with 8 bases matching TRBD1. Trimming at V came to 4 bases and at J to 5 bases, leaving 11 bases not matched to a gene. CDR1 and CDR2 from the germline V gene are SGHNT and YYREEE (reference sequence). This CDR3 spans 15 amino acids. This chain's CDR3 is CASSPPRTGRHEQYF. For the CDR3, the DNA is TGTGCCAGCAGCCCTCCTCGGACAGGGCGCCACGAGCAGTACTTC.

The CDR3 coding sequence is TGTGCCAGCAGTTACGATCGGGGTAAGCAGTACTTC. Amino acids: CASSYDRGKQYF. The V gene is TRBV6-2 or TRBV6-3, the J gene TRBJ2-7; maybe TRBD2 (5 bases). Germline V gene sequence: CDR1 MNHEY, CDR2 SVGEGT. This CDR3 region has 12 residues. The V end was cut by 2 bases, the J end by 8 bases, with 10 bases between.

The chain recombines TRBV11-2 with TRBJ2-1; 8 bases are shared with TRBD2. J was trimmed by 4 bases and V by 5 bases; bases with no gene match: 4. The CDR3 spans 14 residues. Germline lookup yields CDR1 SGHAT and CDR2 FQNNGV. CDR3 nucleotide sequence: TGTGCCAGCAGCCGCGCGGGAGGATACAATGAGCAGTTCTTC. Its protein is CASSRAGGYNEQFF.

The table lists this clone with a count of one. This chain links TRBV7-9 with TRBJ2-5; 7 nucleotides match TRBD2. The ends lost 3 bases at V and 5 bases at J; junction bases unmatched: 3. The CDR3 has 13 amino acids. Germline V gene sequence: CDR1 SEHNR, CDR2 FQNEAQ (reference sequence). Here the CDR3 reads CASSFAGVETQYF. CDR3 nucleotide sequence: TGTGCCAGCAGCTTTGCGGGAGTGGAGACCCAGTACTTC. Combining the CDR3 with reference TRBV7-9 and TRBJ2-5 gives the whole variable domain DTGVSQNPRHKITKRGQNVTFRCDPISEHNRLYWYRQTLGQGPEFLTYFQNEAQLEKSRLLSDRFSAERPKGSFSTLEIQRTEQGDSAMYLCASSFAGVETQYFGPGTRLLVL.

This clone was picked up one time. The V and J genes are TRBV6-1 and TRBJ2-7; D gene unclear. There are 13 residues in the CDR3. Trimming stripped 1 base from V and 4 bases from J, with 8 bases between. CDR1 and CDR2 from the germline V gene are MNHNS and SASEGT. The chain's CDR3 is CASSEGPRYEQYF. The CDR3, as DNA: TGTGCCAGCAGTGAAGGCCCGAGGTACGAGCAGTACTTC.

In DNA form, the CDR3 reads TGTGCCAGCTCACCCAAGGGAGGGACCTCTTGGACCTACAACAATGAGCAGTTCTTC. Its protein product is CASSPKGGTSWTYNNEQFF. This chain uses TRBV18 with TRBJ2-1; 7 positions agree with TRBD2. CDR1 and CDR2 from the germline V gene are KGHSH and LQKENI. This CDR3 has 19 residues. Trimming cost V 3 bases and J 5 bases; bases outside gene matches: 19.

The chain employs TRBV6-5 and TRBJ1-5; D remains ambiguous. The germline V gene encodes CDR1 MNHEY and CDR2 SVGAGI. V dropped 10 bases and J dropped 7 bases, with 17 bases sitting between them. The CDR3 runs to 13 residues. CDR3 residues: CAIGSNREQPQHF. Here the CDR3 DNA reads TGTGCCATCGGCTCCAACCGGGAGCAGCCCCAGCATTTT.

This chain connects TRBV7-2 to TRBJ1-4; 10 nucleotides align to TRBD1. Trimming at V came to 2 bases and at J to 7 bases, leaving 4 bases not matched to a gene. The CDR3 totals 15 residues. Per the germline V gene, CDR1 is SGHTA and CDR2 is FQGNSA. CDR3 in amino acids: CASSLPGQGTEKLFF. CDR3 nucleotides: TGTGCCAGCAGCTTACCGGGACAGGGGACTGAAAAACTGTTTTTT.

This rearrangement joins TRBV19 to TRBJ1-2; D is ambiguous. With 4 bases removed from V and 7 bases from J, the gap between germline ends came to 13 bases. The CDR3 extends over 13 amino acids. Germline V gene data show CDR1 as LNHDA and CDR2 as SQIVND (reference sequence). The CDR3 DNA is TGTGCCAGTAGTAGAGCGAGTATCTCTGGCTACACCTTC. Translation: CASSRASISGYTF.

This sequence joins TRBV29-1 and TRBJ1-2; 8 bases match TRBD1. J gave up 8 bases and V 6 bases, and 5 bases lay outside the gene matches. The CDR3 has 11 amino acids. Germline CDR1 and CDR2: SQVTM and ANQGSEA. The CDR3 DNA is TGCAGCGTCCGACAGGGGCAGGGCTACACCTTC. This codes for CSVRQGQGYTF.

The rearrangement links TRBV5-1 to TRBJ2-3, with 7 positions matching TRBD2. CDR3 length: 16 amino acids. Germline-derived CDR1 and CDR2 are SGHRS and YFSETQ. Unmatched junction bases numbered 12, after V lost 4 bases and J lost 4 bases. As DNA, the CDR3 is TGCGCCAGCAGCAGACTCGGGGGGTCTGGGGCAGATACGCAGTATTTT. Protein: CASSRLGGSGADTQYF.